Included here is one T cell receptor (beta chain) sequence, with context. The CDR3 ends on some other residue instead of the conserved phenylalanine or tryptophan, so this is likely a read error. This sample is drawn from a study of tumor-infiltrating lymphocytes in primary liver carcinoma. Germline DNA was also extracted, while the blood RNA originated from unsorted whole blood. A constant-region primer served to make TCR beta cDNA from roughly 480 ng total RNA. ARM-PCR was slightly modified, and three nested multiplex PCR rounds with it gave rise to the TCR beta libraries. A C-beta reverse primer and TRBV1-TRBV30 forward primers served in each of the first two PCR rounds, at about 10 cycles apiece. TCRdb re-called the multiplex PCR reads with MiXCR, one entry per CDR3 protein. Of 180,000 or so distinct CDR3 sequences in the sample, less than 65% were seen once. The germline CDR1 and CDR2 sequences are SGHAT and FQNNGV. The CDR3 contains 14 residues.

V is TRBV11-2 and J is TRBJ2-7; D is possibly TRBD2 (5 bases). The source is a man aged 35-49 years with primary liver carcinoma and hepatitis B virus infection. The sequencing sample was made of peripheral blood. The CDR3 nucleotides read TGTGCCTGCAGCTTAACTGACGGGGCCTACGAGCAGTACTCC. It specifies CACSLTDGAYEQYS.